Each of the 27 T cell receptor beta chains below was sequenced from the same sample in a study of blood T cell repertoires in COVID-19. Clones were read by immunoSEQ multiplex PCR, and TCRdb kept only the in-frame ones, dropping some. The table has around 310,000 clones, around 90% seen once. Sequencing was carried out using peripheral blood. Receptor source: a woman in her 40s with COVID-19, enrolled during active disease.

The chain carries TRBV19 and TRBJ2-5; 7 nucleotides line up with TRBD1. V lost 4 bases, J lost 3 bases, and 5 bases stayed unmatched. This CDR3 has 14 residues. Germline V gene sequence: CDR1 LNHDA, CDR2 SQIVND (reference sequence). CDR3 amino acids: CASSTRDSKETQYF. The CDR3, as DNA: TGTGCCAGTAGTACTAGGGACAGCAAAGAGACCCAGTACTTC.

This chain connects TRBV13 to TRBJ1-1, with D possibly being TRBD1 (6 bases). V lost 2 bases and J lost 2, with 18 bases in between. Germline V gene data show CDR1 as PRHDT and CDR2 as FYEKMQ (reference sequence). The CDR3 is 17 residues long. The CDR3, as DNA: TGTGCCAGCAGCTTATCGAGTCGGGACAATTTAAACACTGAAGCTTTCTTT. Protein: CASSLSSRDNLNTEAFF.

The DNA of the CDR3 is TGTGCCAGCCTCAGGACTAGCGGAGCCTACAATGAGCAGTTCTTC. This sequence encodes CASLRTSGAYNEQFF. V gene TRBV5-6 combines with J gene TRBJ2-1, with 10 bases identical to TRBD2. From germline, CDR1 is SGHDT and CDR2 YYEEEE. The CDR3 covers 15 residues. Trimming at V came to 7 bases and at J to 2 bases, leaving 6 bases not matched to a gene.

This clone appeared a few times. CDR3 protein: CASSWSKGDKNIQYF. The CDR3 DNA reads TGTGCCAGCAGCTGGTCAAAAGGGGACAAAAACATTCAGTACTTC. The chain recombines TRBV5-6 with TRBJ2-4; D possibly corresponds to TRBD1 (5 bases). Trimming cost V 3 bases and J 3 bases, with 13 bases left between them. The CDR3 has 15 residues. CDR1 is SGHDT, CDR2 YYEEEE, per germline.

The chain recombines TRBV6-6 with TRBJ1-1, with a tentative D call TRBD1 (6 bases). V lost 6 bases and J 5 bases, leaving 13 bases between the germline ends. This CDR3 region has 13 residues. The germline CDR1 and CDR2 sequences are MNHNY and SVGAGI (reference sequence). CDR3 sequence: CASSYDRNTEAFF. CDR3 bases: TGTGCCAGCAGCTACGACAGGAATACTGAAGCTTTCTTT.

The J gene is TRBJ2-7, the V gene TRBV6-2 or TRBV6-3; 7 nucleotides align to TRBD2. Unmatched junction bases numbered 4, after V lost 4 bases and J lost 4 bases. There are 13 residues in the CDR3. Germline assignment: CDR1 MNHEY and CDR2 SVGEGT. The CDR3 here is CASSFSGWYEQYF. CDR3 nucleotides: TGTGCCAGCAGTTTTAGCGGGTGGTACGAGCAGTACTTC.

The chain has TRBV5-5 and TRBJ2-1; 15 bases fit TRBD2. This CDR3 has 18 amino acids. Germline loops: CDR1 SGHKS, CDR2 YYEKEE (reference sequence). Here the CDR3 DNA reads TGTGCGAGCGGGGAGGGACTAGCGGGAGGTTCCTCCTACAATGAGCAGTTCTTC. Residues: CASGEGLAGGSSYNEQFF.

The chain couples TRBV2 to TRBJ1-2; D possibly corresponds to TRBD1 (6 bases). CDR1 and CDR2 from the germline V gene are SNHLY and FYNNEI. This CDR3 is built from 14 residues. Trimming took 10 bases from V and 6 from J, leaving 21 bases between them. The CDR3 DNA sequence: TGTGCCACCAATACGGACAGCGACTTGCATGGCTACACCTTC. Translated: CATNTDSDLHGYTF.

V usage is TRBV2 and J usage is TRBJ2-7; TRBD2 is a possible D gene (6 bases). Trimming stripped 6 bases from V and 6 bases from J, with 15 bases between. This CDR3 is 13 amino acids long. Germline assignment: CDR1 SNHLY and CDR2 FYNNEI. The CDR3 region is CASRGGPFGEQYF. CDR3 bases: TGTGCCAGCAGGGGAGGACCTTTCGGCGAGCAGTACTTC.

The CDR3 nucleotides read TGTGCCAGCAGTTTGCAGGGGCCCTACGAGCAGTACTTC. It specifies CASSLQGPYEQYF. The chain recombines TRBV12-3 or TRBV12-4 with TRBJ2-7; TRBD1 might be the D (6 bases). This CDR3 comprises 13 residues. The V end lost 3 bases, the J end lost 2 bases, and 8 bases lay between the germline ends.

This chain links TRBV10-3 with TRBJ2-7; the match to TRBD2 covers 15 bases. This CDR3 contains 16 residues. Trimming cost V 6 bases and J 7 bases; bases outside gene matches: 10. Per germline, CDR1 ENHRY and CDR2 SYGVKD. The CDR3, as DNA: TGTGCCATCAGCGGAGGACTAGCGGGAGGGCCTGGGGAGCAGTACTTC. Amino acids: CAISGGLAGGPGEQYF.

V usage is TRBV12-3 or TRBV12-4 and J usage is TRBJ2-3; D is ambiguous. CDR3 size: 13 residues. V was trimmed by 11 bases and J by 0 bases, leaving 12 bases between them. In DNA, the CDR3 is TGTGCCTCCTCGCCGACTAGCACAGATACGCAGTATTTT. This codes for CASSPTSTDTQYF.

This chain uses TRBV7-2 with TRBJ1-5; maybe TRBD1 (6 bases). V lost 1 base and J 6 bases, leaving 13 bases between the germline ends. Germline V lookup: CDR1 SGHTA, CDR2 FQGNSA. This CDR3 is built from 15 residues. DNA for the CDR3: TGTGCCAGCAGCTTAGGCAGGGGCTTCGGTCAGCCCCAGCATTTT. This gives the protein CASSLGRGFGQPQHF.

DNA for the CDR3: TGTGCCAGCAGTTCCCCTACAGGACAGACTGAAGCTTTCTTT. Its protein product is CASSSPTGQTEAFF. The gene calls are TRBV27 and TRBJ1-1, with a tentative D call TRBD1 (6 bases). The germline V gene has CDR1 MNHEY and CDR2 SMNVEV (reference sequence). Trimming pared 4 bases from V and 5 bases from J, leaving 14 bases between. The CDR3 extends over 14 amino acids.

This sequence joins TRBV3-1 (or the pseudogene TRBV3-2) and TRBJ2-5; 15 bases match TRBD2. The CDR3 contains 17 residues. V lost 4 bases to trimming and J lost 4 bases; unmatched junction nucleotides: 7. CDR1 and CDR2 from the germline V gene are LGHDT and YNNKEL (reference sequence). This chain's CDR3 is CASSLAGLAGGIETQYF. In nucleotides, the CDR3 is TGTGCCAGCAGCCTAGCGGGACTAGCGGGGGGAATAGAGACCCAGTACTTC.

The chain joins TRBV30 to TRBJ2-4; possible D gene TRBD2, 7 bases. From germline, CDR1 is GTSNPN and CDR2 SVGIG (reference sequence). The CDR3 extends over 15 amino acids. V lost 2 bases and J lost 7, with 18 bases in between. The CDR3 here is CAWSLGGGPGNIQYF. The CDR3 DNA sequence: TGTGCCTGGAGTCTAGGGGGAGGGCCTGGGAACATTCAGTACTTC.

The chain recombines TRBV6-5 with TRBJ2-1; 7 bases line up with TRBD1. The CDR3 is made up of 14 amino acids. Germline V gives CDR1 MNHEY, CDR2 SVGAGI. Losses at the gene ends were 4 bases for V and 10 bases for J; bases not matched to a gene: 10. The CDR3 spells CASSLATRGREQFF. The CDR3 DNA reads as TGTGCCAGCAGTTTGGCAACGAGGGGGCGCGAGCAGTTCTTC.

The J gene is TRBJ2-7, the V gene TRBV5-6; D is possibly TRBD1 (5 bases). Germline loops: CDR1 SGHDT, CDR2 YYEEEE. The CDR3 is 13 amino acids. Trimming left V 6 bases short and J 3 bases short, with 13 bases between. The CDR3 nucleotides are TGTGCCAGCACCAGTGAAAGGGGCTACGAGCAGTACTTC. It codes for CASTSERGYEQYF.

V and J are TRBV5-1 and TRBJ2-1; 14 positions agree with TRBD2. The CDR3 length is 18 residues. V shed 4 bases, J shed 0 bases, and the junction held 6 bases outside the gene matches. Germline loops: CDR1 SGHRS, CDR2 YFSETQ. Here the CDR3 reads CASSLSGTSGSSYNEQFF. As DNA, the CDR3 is TGCGCCAGCAGCCTATCCGGGACTAGCGGGAGCTCCTACAATGAGCAGTTCTTC.

The CDR3 is CASSGLAGLLNTGELFF. Here the CDR3 DNA reads TGTGCCAGCAGCGGACTAGCGGGGCTTTTGAACACCGGGGAGCTGTTTTTT. This rearrangement joins TRBV9 to TRBJ2-2, with 11 positions matching TRBD2. V lost 3 bases and J lost 1; bases outside the gene matches: 5. This CDR3 contains 17 residues. CDR1 and CDR2 from the germline V gene are SGDLS and YYNGEE.

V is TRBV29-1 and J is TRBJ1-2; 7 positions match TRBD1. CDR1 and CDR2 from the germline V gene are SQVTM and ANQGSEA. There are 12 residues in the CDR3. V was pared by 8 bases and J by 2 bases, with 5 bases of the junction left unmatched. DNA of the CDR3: TGCAGCCTCCTACAGGGGAACTATGGCTACACCTTC. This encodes CSLLQGNYGYTF.

CDR3 sequence (DNA): TGCGCCAGCAGCGGGCAAACTGCGGGGTCCGGAAACACCATATATTTT. It codes for CASSGQTAGSGNTIYF. V is TRBV5-1 and J is TRBJ1-3; D is ambiguous. Per germline, CDR1 SGHRS and CDR2 YFSETQ. V lost 4 bases, J lost 4 bases, and 18 bases lay in between. The CDR3 is made up of 16 amino acids.

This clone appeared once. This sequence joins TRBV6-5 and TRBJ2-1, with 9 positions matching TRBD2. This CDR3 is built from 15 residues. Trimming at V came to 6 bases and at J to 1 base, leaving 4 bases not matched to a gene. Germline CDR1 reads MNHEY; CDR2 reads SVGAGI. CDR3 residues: CASRKREVSYNEQFF. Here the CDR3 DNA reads TGTGCCAGCAGAAAGCGGGAGGTGTCCTACAATGAGCAGTTCTTC.

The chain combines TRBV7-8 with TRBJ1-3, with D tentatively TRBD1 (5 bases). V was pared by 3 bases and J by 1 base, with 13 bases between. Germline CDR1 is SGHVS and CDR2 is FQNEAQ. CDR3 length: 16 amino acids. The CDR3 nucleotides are TGTGCCAGCAGCTTGGTAACGCAGGGTTCTGGAAACACCATATATTTT. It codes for CASSLVTQGSGNTIYF.

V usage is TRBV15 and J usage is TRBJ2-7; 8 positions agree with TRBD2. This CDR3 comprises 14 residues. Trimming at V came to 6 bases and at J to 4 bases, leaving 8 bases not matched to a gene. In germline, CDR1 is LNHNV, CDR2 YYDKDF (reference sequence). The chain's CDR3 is CATRLDSGVYEQYF. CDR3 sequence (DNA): TGTGCCACCAGATTGGATAGCGGGGTATACGAGCAGTACTTC.

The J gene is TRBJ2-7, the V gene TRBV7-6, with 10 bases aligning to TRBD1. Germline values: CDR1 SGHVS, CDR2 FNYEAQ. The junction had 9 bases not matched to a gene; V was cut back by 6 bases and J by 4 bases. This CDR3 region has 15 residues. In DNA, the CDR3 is TGTGCCAGCAGGTCAGCCGGGACAGGGGATTACGAGCAGTACTTC. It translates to CASRSAGTGDYEQYF.

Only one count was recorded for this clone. CDR3 region: CASSARQTSGANVLTF. The CDR3, as DNA: TGTGCCAGCAGCGCCCGACAGACCTCTGGGGCCAACGTCCTGACTTTC. The chain joins TRBV7-6 to TRBJ2-6; tentatively, D is TRBD1 (5 bases). Germline V gene lookup returns CDR1 SGHVS and CDR2 FNYEAQ. This CDR3 has 16 residues. V shed 5 bases and J shed 0 bases, with 11 bases lying between them.